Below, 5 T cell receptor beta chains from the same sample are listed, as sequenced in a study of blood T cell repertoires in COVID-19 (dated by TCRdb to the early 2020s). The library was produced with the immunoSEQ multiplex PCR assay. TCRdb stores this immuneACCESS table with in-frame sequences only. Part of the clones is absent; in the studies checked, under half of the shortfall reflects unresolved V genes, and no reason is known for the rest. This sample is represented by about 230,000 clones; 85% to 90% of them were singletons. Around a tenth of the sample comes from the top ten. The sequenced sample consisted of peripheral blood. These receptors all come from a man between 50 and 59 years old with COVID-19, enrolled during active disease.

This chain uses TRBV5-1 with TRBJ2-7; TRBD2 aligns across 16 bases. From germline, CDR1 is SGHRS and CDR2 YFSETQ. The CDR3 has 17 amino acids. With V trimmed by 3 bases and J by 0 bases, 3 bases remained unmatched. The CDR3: CASSSGLAGGISYEQYF. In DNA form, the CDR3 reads TGCGCCAGCAGCTCGGGACTAGCGGGAGGGATCTCCTACGAGCAGTACTTC.

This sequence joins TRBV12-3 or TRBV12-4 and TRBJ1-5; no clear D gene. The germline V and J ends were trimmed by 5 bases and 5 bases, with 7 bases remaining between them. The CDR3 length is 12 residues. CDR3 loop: CASSPGDQPQHF. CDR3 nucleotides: TGTGCCAGCAGTCCAGGTGATCAGCCCCAGCATTTT.

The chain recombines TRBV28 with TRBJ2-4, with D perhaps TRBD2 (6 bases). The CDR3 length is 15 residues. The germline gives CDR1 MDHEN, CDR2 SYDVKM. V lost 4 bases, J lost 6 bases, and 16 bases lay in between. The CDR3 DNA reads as TGTGCCAGCAGTTCCTGGGGGGAGGTTGGAAACATTCAGTACTTC. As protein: CASSSWGEVGNIQYF.

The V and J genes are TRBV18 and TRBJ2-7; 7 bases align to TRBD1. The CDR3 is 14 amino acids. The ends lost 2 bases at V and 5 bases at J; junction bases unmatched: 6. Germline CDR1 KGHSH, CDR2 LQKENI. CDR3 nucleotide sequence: TGTGCCAGCTCACCAGGGCAGGGGGTCGACGAGCAGTACTTC. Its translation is CASSPGQGVDEQYF.

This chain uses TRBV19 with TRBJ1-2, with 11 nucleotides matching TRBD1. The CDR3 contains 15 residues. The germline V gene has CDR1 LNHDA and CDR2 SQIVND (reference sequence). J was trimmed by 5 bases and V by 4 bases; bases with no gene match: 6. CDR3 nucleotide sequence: TGTGCCAGTAGTACCGGGACAGGGGGGCATTATGGCTACACCTTC. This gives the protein CASSTGTGGHYGYTF. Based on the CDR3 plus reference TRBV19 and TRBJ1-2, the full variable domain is DGGITQSPKYLFRKEGQNVTLSCEQNLNHDAMYWYRQDPGQGLRLIYYSQIVNDFQKGDIAEGYSVSREKKESFPLTVTSAQKNPTAFYLCASSTGTGGHYGYTFGSGTRLTVV.